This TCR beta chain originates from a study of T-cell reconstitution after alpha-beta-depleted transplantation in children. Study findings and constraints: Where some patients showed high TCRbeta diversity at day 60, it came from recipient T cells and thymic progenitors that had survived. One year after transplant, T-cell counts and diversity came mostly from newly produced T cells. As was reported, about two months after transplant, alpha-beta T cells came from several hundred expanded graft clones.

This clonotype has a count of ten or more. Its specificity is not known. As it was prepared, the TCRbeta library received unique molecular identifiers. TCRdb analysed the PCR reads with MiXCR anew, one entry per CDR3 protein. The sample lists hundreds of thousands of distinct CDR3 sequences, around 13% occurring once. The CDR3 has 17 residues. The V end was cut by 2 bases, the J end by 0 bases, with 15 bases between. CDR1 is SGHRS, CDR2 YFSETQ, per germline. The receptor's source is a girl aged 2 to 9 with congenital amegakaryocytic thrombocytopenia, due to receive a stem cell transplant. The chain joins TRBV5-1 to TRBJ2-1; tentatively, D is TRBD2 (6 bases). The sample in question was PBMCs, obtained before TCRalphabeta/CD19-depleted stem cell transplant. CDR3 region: CASSFGGTVSSYNEQFF. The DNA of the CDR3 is TGCGCCAGCAGCTTTGGAGGGACCGTAAGCTCCTACAATGAGCAGTTCTTC.